What follows are 32 T cell receptor beta chains derived from one specimen sequenced in a study of cytomegalovirus exposure and HLA in healthy donors. Clones were sequenced by immunoSEQ multiplex PCR, and TCRdb holds only the in-frame ones, with some missing. The table records roughly 280,000 clones, approximately 86% of them present only once. Sequencing was carried out using PBMCs. Every receptor here comes from a young woman in good health and CMV-seronegative.

In nucleotides, the CDR3 is TGCGCCAGCAGCGTATTCCTTTCCGGGACTAGCGGGGGCCTACCTAGGGAGCAGTACTTC. The encoded protein is CASSVFLSGTSGGLPREQYF. The rearrangement links TRBV5-1 to TRBJ2-7; 14 bases are a match to TRBD2. The trim removed 4 bases at V and 7 bases at J, leaving 22 bases unmatched. The CDR3 totals 20 residues. CDR1 is SGHRS, CDR2 YFSETQ, per germline.

With respect to this clone: Other DNA sequences in the same sample also yield this CDR3. The gene calls are TRBV11-2 and TRBJ2-2; maybe TRBD2 (6 bases). V was pared by 3 bases and J by 3 bases, with 8 bases between. Germline V gene sequence: CDR1 SGHAT, CDR2 FQNNGV. This CDR3 contains 14 residues. The CDR3 region is CASSFTGDTGELFF. The DNA of the CDR3 is TGTGCCAGCAGCTTCACGGGAGACACCGGGGAGCTGTTTTTT.

The rearrangement links TRBV18 to TRBJ2-5; TRBD2 aligns across 10 bases. After removal of 8 bases from V and 4 bases from J, the junction contained 7 bases not matched to a gene. Germline V lookup: CDR1 KGHSH, CDR2 LQKENI. The CDR3 loop spans 14 amino acids. The CDR3 loop reads CASREIAGGETQYF. In nucleotides, the CDR3 is TGTGCCAGCCGTGAAATAGCGGGAGGAGAGACCCAGTACTTC.

The V gene is TRBV19, the J gene TRBJ1-1, with a tentative D call TRBD1 (5 bases). This CDR3 spans 14 amino acids. Germline CDR1 is LNHDA and CDR2 is SQIVND (reference sequence). The V end lost 4 bases, the J end lost 6 bases, and 15 bases lay between the germline ends. This CDR3 is CASSTRDVVSEAFF. The CDR3 coding sequence is TGTGCCAGTAGTACCAGGGATGTGGTCTCTGAAGCTTTCTTT.

This clone was seen only a few times. The chain links TRBV6-6 to TRBJ2-5, with TRBD1 matching 10 bases. Unmatched junction bases numbered 8, after V lost 7 bases and J lost 3 bases. CDR3 size: 15 residues. Germline CDR1 reads MNHNY; CDR2 reads SVGAGI (reference sequence). DNA for the CDR3: TGTGCCAGCACGCCGCTGACAGGGGGCAAAGAGACCCAGTACTTC. This gives the protein CASTPLTGGKETQYF.

The genes are TRBV19 and TRBJ2-1; D uncertain. This CDR3 has 14 amino acids. CDR1 LNHDA and CDR2 SQIVND come from the germline V gene (reference sequence). V gave up 5 bases and J gave up 0 bases, with 8 bases separating them. CDR3 amino acids: CASSSLSSYNEQFF. In DNA, the CDR3 is TGTGCCAGTAGTTCATTGAGCTCCTACAATGAGCAGTTCTTC. Complete variable domain (other parts from reference TRBV19 and TRBJ2-1): DGGITQSPKYLFRKEGQNVTLSCEQNLNHDAMYWYRQDPGQGLRLIYYSQIVNDFQKGDIAEGYSVSREKKESFPLTVTSAQKNPTAFYLCASSSLSSYNEQFFGPGTRLTVL.

This chain links TRBV6-5 with TRBJ2-3; 15 nucleotides match TRBD2. Per germline, CDR1 MNHEY and CDR2 SVGAGI. CDR3 length: 15 amino acids. Trimming cost V 3 bases and J 6 bases; bases outside gene matches: 1. DNA for the CDR3: TGTGCCAGCAGTTATGGGACTAGCGGGGGGGATACGCAGTATTTT. Residues: CASSYGTSGGDTQYF.

J is TRBJ2-2 and V is TRBV5-4, with TRBD2 identical over 9 bases. Unmatched junction bases numbered 8, after V lost 0 bases and J lost 8 bases. In germline, CDR1 is SGHNT, CDR2 YYREEE (reference sequence). The CDR3 sequence is 16 residues long. The CDR3 nucleotides read TGTGCCAGCAGCTTGGGACTAGCGGCCAGGGAAGGGGAGCTGTTTTTT. Translating gives CASSLGLAAREGELFF. The full variable domain, in which reference TRBV5-4 and TRBJ2-2 provide the parts outside the CDR3, is ETGVTQSPTHLIKTRGQQVTLRCSSQSGHNTVSWYQQALGQGPQFIFQYYREEENGRGNFPPRFSGLQFPNYSSELNVNALELDDSALYLCASSLGLAAREGELFFGEGSRLTVL.

The rearrangement uses TRBV25-1 and TRBJ1-2; 8 bases map to TRBD1. Trimming at V came to 5 bases and at J to 3 bases, leaving 5 bases not matched to a gene. The CDR3 loop spans 14 amino acids. The germline gives CDR1 MGHDK, CDR2 SYGVNS. Written as DNA, the CDR3 is TGTGCCAGCAGTCCCCTGGACAGGGACTATGGCTACACCTTC. Its protein is CASSPLDRDYGYTF.

V gene TRBV10-3 combines with J gene TRBJ2-3; TRBD2 is a possible D gene (5 bases). The CDR3 length is 15 residues. The germline V gene has CDR1 ENHRY and CDR2 SYGVKD. The V end lost 0 bases, the J end lost 6 bases, and 13 bases lay between the germline ends. The CDR3, as DNA: TGTGCCATCAGTGAGTCGAGTTTAGCGAAGGATACGCAGTATTTT. It yields the protein CAISESSLAKDTQYF.

This sequence joins TRBV19 and TRBJ2-7, with 8 bases aligning to TRBD1. The V and J ends lost 5 bases and 0 bases, in that order; junction bases with no gene match: 12. In germline, CDR1 is LNHDA, CDR2 SQIVND (reference sequence). The CDR3 sequence is 17 residues long. CDR3 DNA sequence: TGTGCCAGTAGTCCGATTTACGGGACAGGACACTCCTACGAGCAGTACTTC. Translated, it gives CASSPIYGTGHSYEQYF.

CDR3 nucleotides: TGTGCCAGCAGCGCACGATCAACTAGCACAGATACGCAGTATTTT. The encoded protein is CASSARSTSTDTQYF. The chain is built from TRBV7-2 and TRBJ2-3, with unresolved D. V was trimmed by 5 bases and J by 0 bases, leaving 12 bases between them. The germline V gene encodes CDR1 SGHTA and CDR2 FQGNSA. The CDR3 is made up of 15 amino acids.

This sequence joins TRBV5-4 and TRBJ2-1; 7 bases are a match to TRBD2. The CDR3 contains 13 residues. CDR1 is SGHNT, CDR2 YYREEE, per germline (reference sequence). Germline trimming cut 0 bases from V and 10 bases from J; bases unmatched to any gene: 4. CDR3 region: CASSLGASGEQFF. Here the CDR3 DNA reads TGTGCCAGCAGCTTGGGGGCTAGCGGCGAGCAGTTCTTC. Variable domain in full (rest from reference TRBV5-4 and TRBJ2-1): ETGVTQSPTHLIKTRGQQVTLRCSSQSGHNTVSWYQQALGQGPQFIFQYYREEENGRGNFPPRFSGLQFPNYSSELNVNALELDDSALYLCASSLGASGEQFFGPGTRLTVL.

This clone was counted a single time. The chain recombines TRBV6-5 with TRBJ2-3; 9 bases map to TRBD2. The V and J ends lost 6 bases and 3 bases, in that order; junction bases with no gene match: 4. The length of the CDR3 is 14 residues. Germline assignment: CDR1 MNHEY and CDR2 SVGAGI. The CDR3 bases are TGTGCCAGCAGAGCGGGGGGTCTTACAGATACGCAGTATTTT. Translating gives CASRAGGLTDTQYF.

The chain combines TRBV28 with TRBJ1-3, with 7 bases aligning to TRBD1. The V and J ends lost 4 bases and 4 bases, in that order; junction bases with no gene match: 16. This CDR3 comprises 18 residues. Germline CDR1 is MDHEN and CDR2 is SYDVKM. In DNA form, the CDR3 reads TGTGCCAGCAGTTCCCCCCTGCAATCAGGGGGTAAAGGAAACACCATATATTTT. Translation gives CASSSPLQSGGKGNTIYF.

V gene TRBV11-2 combines with J gene TRBJ1-1; D call uncertain. The germline V gene has CDR1 SGHAT and CDR2 FQNNGV. The V end lost 0 bases, the J end lost 3 bases, and 8 bases lay between the germline ends. This CDR3 region has 14 residues. In DNA, the CDR3 is TGTGCCAGCAGCTTAGACCTAGTTTACACTGAAGCTTTCTTT. Residues: CASSLDLVYTEAFF.

This clone appeared a single time. The rearrangement links TRBV7-2 to TRBJ1-1; D is unclear. The CDR3 is made up of 14 amino acids. V was pared by 3 bases and J by 4 bases, with 12 bases between. Germline CDR1 is SGHTA and CDR2 is FQGNSA. The CDR3 loop reads CASSFDGLSTEAFF. The CDR3 DNA reads TGTGCCAGCAGCTTTGACGGACTCAGCACTGAAGCTTTCTTT.

The V call is TRBV28, the J call TRBJ2-1; 7 nucleotides line up with TRBD1. Germline assignment: CDR1 MDHEN and CDR2 SYDVKM. The CDR3 has 14 amino acids. After removal of 7 bases from V and 4 bases from J, the junction contained 7 bases not matched to a gene. The CDR3 loop is CASTPGTVYNEQFF. The CDR3 nucleotides read TGTGCCAGCACTCCCGGGACAGTGTACAATGAGCAGTTCTTC.

J is TRBJ1-2 and V is TRBV10-2; D not certain. This CDR3 region has 13 residues. In germline, CDR1 is WSHSY, CDR2 SAAADI. V was clipped by 0 bases and J by 8 bases, with 10 bases between them. The CDR3 nucleotides read TGCGCCAGCAGTGAGTCCCCAGGCAGGGGCTACACCTTC. It encodes CASSESPGRGYTF.

The rearrangement uses TRBV6-1 and TRBJ2-3, with D possibly being TRBD2 (5 bases). The V and J ends lost 11 bases and 1 base respectively, with 10 bases between them. Germline CDR1 MNHNS, CDR2 SASEGT. This CDR3 region has 12 residues. The CDR3 region has the DNA TGTGCCGGTGAGGAGGGCACAGATACGCAGTATTTT. Amino acids: CAGEEGTDTQYF.

This chain links TRBV6-5 with TRBJ2-5; weak D call: TRBD2 (6 bases). Deletions cut 3 bases from V and 3 bases from J, with 8 bases between. The V gene's germline CDR1 is MNHEY and CDR2 SVGAGI. The CDR3 consists of 13 residues. CDR3 DNA sequence: TGTGCCAGCAGTTATCCGGGAGAAGAGACCCAGTACTTC. Translation: CASSYPGEETQYF.

The rearrangement links TRBV25-1 to TRBJ1-1; 8 bases are a match to TRBD1. V lost 5 bases, J lost 6 bases, and 5 bases stayed unmatched. This CDR3 region has 13 residues. Germline CDR1 MGHDK, CDR2 SYGVNS. The DNA of the CDR3 is TGTGCCAGCAGTAGGACAGGGAGCGCTGAAGCTTTCTTT. It specifies CASSRTGSAEAFF.

This sequence joins TRBV7-9 and TRBJ1-6; D is unclear. V lost 5 bases and J lost 9, with 17 bases in between. The CDR3 totals 15 residues. Per the germline V gene, CDR1 is SEHNR and CDR2 is FQNEAQ (reference sequence). CDR3 sequence (DNA): TGTGCCAGCAGCATCCTGACGGGGTCGGGTTCACCCCTCCACTTT. Amino acids: CASSILTGSGSPLHF.

The chain employs TRBV9 and TRBJ1-5, with unresolved D. Germline lookup yields CDR1 SGDLS and CDR2 YYNGEE. CDR3 length equals 12 residues. V lost 0 bases to trimming and J lost 7 bases, with 5 bases between them. The CDR3 sequence: CASSVEPQPQHF. In nucleotides, the CDR3 is TGTGCCAGCAGCGTAGAGCCGCAGCCCCAGCATTTT.

The CDR3 reads CASSGRTGGDTIYF. In DNA, the CDR3 is TGTGCCAGCAGCGGGAGGACAGGGGGCGACACCATATATTTT. J is TRBJ1-3 and V is TRBV9; 11 bases align to TRBD1. In germline, CDR1 is SGDLS, CDR2 YYNGEE. The CDR3 consists of 14 residues. V lost 3 bases, J lost 8 bases, and 4 bases stayed unmatched.

This clone came up once. The V and J genes are TRBV5-6 and TRBJ1-5; D may be TRBD1 (6 bases). CDR1 SGHDT and CDR2 YYEEEE come from the germline V gene. V lost 3 bases to trimming and J lost 8 bases, with 27 bases between them. The CDR3 runs 18 residues. CDR3 bases: TGTGCCAGCAGCTCGACCGAACAGGGAAGGGGGTATAGGGAGCCCCAGCATTTT. This codes for CASSSTEQGRGYREPQHF.

This chain links TRBV19 with TRBJ1-5, with TRBD1 identical over 7 bases. Germline CDR1 is LNHDA and CDR2 is SQIVND (reference sequence). V dropped 6 bases and J dropped 0; count of bases not matched to a gene: 11. CDR3 length equals 17 residues. CDR3 nucleotides: TGTGCCAGTAGGAAAGACAGGGATGGGGTTAGCAATCAGCCCCAGCATTTT. Its translation is CASRKDRDGVSNQPQHF.

The rearrangement links TRBV11-3 to TRBJ2-7; 9 bases map to TRBD1. The germline gives CDR1 SGHNT, CDR2 YENEEA. The CDR3 is made up of 14 amino acids. The V and J ends lost 3 bases and 5 bases, in that order; junction bases with no gene match: 5. The CDR3 spells CASSFAGQGNEQYF. DNA for the CDR3: TGTGCCAGCAGCTTTGCGGGACAGGGCAACGAGCAGTACTTC.

CDR3 residues: CASSYSYRQVDNEQFF. CDR3 nucleotide sequence: TGTGCCAGCAGTTACTCTTACAGACAAGTAGACAATGAGCAGTTCTTC. The chain is built from TRBV6-5 and TRBJ2-1; no clear D gene. The V gene's germline CDR1 is MNHEY and CDR2 SVGAGI. Trimming stripped 0 bases from V and 5 bases from J, with 14 bases between. This CDR3 comprises 16 residues.

This clone has more than one count but fewer than ten. This rearrangement joins TRBV19 to TRBJ2-7; 7 positions match TRBD1. Trimming took 3 bases from V and 0 from J; bases not matched to a gene: 5. Germline V gives CDR1 LNHDA, CDR2 SQIVND (reference sequence). The CDR3 spans 15 residues. DNA of the CDR3: TGTGCCAGTAGTATGGGGGACAGCCTCTCCTACGAGCAGTACTTC. Amino acid sequence: CASSMGDSLSYEQYF.

This sequence joins TRBV5-1 and TRBJ2-1; D unclear. V was cut by 0 bases and J by 9 bases, with 10 bases left in between. The CDR3 has 13 residues. CDR1 is SGHRS and CDR2 is YFSETQ in the germline V gene. The CDR3 coding sequence is TGCGCCAGCAGCTTGGATGGAGCGACTGAGCAGTTCTTC. Its protein is CASSLDGATEQFF.

This clone was observed a handful of times. The chain recombines TRBV7-9 with TRBJ2-7; 16 bases line up with TRBD2. Unmatched junction bases numbered 10, after V lost 3 bases and J lost 5 bases. CDR3 size: 18 residues. The germline V gene encodes CDR1 SEHNR and CDR2 FQNEAQ (reference sequence). CDR3 sequence (DNA): TGTGCCAGCAGCTTTCCCGGGACTAGCGGGAGGGGACCGCACGAGCAGTACTTC. Its protein is CASSFPGTSGRGPHEQYF.